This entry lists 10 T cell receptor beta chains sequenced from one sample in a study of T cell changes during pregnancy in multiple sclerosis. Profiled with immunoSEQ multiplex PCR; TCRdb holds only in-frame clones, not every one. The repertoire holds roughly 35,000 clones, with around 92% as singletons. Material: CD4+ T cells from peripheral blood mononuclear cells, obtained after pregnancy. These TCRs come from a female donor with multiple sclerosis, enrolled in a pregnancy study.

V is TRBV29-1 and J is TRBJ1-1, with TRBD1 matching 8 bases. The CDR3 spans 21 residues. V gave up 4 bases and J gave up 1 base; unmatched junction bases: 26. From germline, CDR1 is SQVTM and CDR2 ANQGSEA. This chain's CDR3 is CSVVLVPETGAGRRANTEAFF. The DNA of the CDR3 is TGCAGCGTTGTCCTCGTGCCGGAGACAGGGGCGGGGAGAAGAGCGAACACTGAAGCTTTCTTT.

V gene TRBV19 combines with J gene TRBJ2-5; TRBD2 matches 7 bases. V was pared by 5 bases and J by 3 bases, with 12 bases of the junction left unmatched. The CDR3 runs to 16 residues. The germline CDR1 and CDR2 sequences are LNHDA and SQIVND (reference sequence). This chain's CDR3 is CASSAAERGRKETQYF. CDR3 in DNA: TGTGCCAGTAGTGCTGCCGAGCGGGGAAGGAAAGAGACCCAGTACTTC.

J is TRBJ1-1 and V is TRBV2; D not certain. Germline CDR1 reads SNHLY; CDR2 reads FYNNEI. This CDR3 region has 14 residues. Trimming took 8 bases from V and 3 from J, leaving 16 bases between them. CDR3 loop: CASSRTRRDTEAFF. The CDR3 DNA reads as TGTGCCAGCTCCCGGACGAGGAGGGACACTGAAGCTTTCTTT.

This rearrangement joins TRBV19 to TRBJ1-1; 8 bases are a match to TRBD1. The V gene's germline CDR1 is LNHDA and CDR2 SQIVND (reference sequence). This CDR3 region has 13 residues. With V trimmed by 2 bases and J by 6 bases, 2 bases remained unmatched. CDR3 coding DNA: TGTGCCAGTAGTATATTGACAGGGGCTGAAGCTTTCTTT. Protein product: CASSILTGAEAFF.

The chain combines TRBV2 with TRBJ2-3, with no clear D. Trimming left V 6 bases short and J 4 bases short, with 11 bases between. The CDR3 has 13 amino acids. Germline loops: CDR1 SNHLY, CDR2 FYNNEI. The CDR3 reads CASSALPPDTQYF. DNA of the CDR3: TGTGCCAGCAGCGCACTCCCCCCAGATACGCAGTATTTT.

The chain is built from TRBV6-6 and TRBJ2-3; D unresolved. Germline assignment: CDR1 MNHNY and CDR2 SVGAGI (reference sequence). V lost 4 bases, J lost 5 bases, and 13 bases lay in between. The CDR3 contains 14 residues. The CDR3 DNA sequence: TGTGCCAGCAGTTCTACTCAGCGTTTAGATACGCAGTATTTT. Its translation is CASSSTQRLDTQYF.

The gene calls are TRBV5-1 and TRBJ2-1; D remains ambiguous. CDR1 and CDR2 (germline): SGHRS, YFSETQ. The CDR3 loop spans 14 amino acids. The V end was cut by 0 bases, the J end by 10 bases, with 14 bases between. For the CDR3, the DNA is TGCGCCAGCAGCTTGGATTCAGAAATCCGAGAGCAGTTCTTC. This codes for CASSLDSEIREQFF. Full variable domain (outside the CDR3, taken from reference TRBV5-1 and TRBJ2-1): KAGVTQTPRYLIKTRGQQVTLSCSPISGHRSVSWYQQTPGQGLQFLFEYFSETQRNKGNFPGRFSGRQFSNSRSEMNVSTLELGDSALYLCASSLDSEIREQFFGPGTRLTVL.

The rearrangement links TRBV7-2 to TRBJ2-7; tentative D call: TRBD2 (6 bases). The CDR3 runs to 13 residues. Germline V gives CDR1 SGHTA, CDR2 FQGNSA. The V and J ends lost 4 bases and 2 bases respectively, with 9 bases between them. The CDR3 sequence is CASSSWRAYEQYF. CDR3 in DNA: TGTGCCAGCAGCTCCTGGAGGGCCTACGAGCAGTACTTC.

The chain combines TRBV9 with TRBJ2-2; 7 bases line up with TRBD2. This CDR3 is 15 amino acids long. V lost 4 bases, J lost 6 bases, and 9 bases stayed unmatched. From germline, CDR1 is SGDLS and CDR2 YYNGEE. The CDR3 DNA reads TGTGCCAGCAGCAACGGGGGGATTTCGGCCGGGGAGCTGTTTTTT. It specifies CASSNGGISAGELFF.

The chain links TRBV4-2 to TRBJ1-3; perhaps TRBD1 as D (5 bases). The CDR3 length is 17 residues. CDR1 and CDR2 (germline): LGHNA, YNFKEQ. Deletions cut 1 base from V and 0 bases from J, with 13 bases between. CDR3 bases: TGTGCCAGCAGCCAAGGTGGGGCCGGTCACTCTGGAAACACCATATATTTT. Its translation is CASSQGGAGHSGNTIYF.